One and the same sample provided the 19 T cell receptor beta chains below, sequenced in a study of T-cell memory formation after mild COVID-19. TCRdb re-derived calls from the 5' RACE reads in MiXCR, one entry per CDR3 protein. Among 380,000 or so distinct CDR3 sequences listed, 13% to 15% were seen once. The sequencing input was PBMCs or a T cell subset sorted from them (not recorded which). The source is a man younger than 35 who had mild COVID-19 (a few samples of this study predate the infection). Cell type and time point are not known.

This clonotype appeared many times. The chain is built from TRBV20-1 and TRBJ2-4, with TRBD2 matching over 10 bases. V trimming: 1 base; J trimming: 6 bases; junction bases outside the gene matches: 3. Germline assignment: CDR1 DFQATT and CDR2 SNEGSKA (reference sequence). The CDR3 has 14 residues. CDR3 sequence (DNA): TGCAGTGCTAGAGTACGGACTAGCGGAAACATTCAGTACTTC. This sequence encodes CSARVRTSGNIQYF.

This clonotype has just a few counts. This chain connects TRBV10-3 to TRBJ2-7; no clear D. Trimming took off 4 bases at V and 7 bases at J, with 8 bases between the two ends. Germline loops: CDR1 ENHRY, CDR2 SYGVKD. The CDR3 length is 11 residues. The CDR3 nucleotides read TGTGCCATCAGTGCGAATGTAGAGCAGTACTTC. This sequence encodes CAISANVEQYF.

The rearrangement uses TRBV19 and TRBJ2-5; possibly TRBD1 for D (7 bases). Germline CDR1 reads LNHDA; CDR2 reads SQIVND (reference sequence). The germline V and J ends were trimmed by 3 bases and 6 bases, with 17 bases remaining between them. The CDR3 is 15 residues long. The CDR3: CASSIGGTETKTQYF. CDR3 sequence (DNA): TGTGCCAGTAGTATTGGAGGGACAGAGACGAAGACCCAGTACTTC.

This clonotype was counted a few times. V and J are TRBV5-1 and TRBJ2-1; 10 nucleotides match TRBD1. With V trimmed by 0 bases and J by 4 bases, 4 bases remained unmatched. This CDR3 region has 16 residues. Germline V gene lookup returns CDR1 SGHRS and CDR2 YFSETQ. The DNA of the CDR3 is TGCGCCAGCAGCTTGGATCGGACAGGGGGATACAATGAGCAGTTCTTC. It specifies CASSLDRTGGYNEQFF. Full variable domain (remainder filled in from reference TRBV5-1 and TRBJ2-1): KAGVTQTPRYLIKTRGQQVTLSCSPISGHRSVSWYQQTPGQGLQFLFEYFSETQRNKGNFPGRFSGRQFSNSRSEMNVSTLELGDSALYLCASSLDRTGGYNEQFFGPGTRLTVL.

There are many counts of this clonotype. The rearrangement uses TRBV10-2 and TRBJ2-3, with TRBD1 matching over 9 bases. After removal of 3 bases from V and 6 bases from J, the junction contained 4 bases not matched to a gene. This CDR3 contains 14 residues. CDR1 and CDR2 (germline): WSHSY, SAAADI. The CDR3 reads CASSEQGAADTQYF. The DNA of the CDR3 is TGCGCCAGCAGTGAACAGGGGGCAGCTGATACGCAGTATTTT.

The chain couples TRBV5-1 to TRBJ2-3, with D possibly matching TRBD2 (5 bases). The germline V and J ends were trimmed by 2 bases and 0 bases, with 7 bases remaining between them. Germline CDR1 reads SGHRS; CDR2 reads YFSETQ. This CDR3 has 14 residues. The CDR3 sequence is CASSLWTSTDTQYF. The CDR3 DNA reads TGCGCCAGCAGCTTATGGACTAGCACAGATACGCAGTATTTT. The full variable domain, with the rest looked up from reference TRBV5-1 and TRBJ2-3, is KAGVTQTPRYLIKTRGQQVTLSCSPISGHRSVSWYQQTPGQGLQFLFEYFSETQRNKGNFPGRFSGRQFSNSRSEMNVSTLELGDSALYLCASSLWTSTDTQYFGPGTRLTVL.

The chain employs TRBV30 and TRBJ2-3; 8 bases fit TRBD2. Germline loops: CDR1 GTSNPN, CDR2 SVGIG (reference sequence). The CDR3 totals 13 residues. Losses at the gene ends were 6 bases for V and 9 bases for J; bases not matched to a gene: 11. In DNA form, the CDR3 reads TGTGCCTGCCTCATAGCGGGGTTGGGCACGCAGTATTTT. Encoded protein: CACLIAGLGTQYF.

About this clonotype itself: One junction end disagrees with the germline gene, perhaps due to a read error. The chain has TRBV9 and TRBJ2-1, with D possibly TRBD2 on 5 matching bases. Looked up from germline, CDR1 is SGDLS and CDR2 is YYNGEE. The CDR3 has 11 residues. The CDR3 coding sequence is TGTGCCAGCAGCGCACTAGTCCCTGCGCTCTTC. It specifies CASSALVPALF. Variable domain in full (rest from reference TRBV9 and TRBJ2-1): DSGVTQTPKHLITATGQRVTLRCSPRSGDLSVYWYQQSLDQGLQFLIQYYNGEERAKGNILERFSAQQFPDLHSELNLSSLELGDSALYFCASSALVPALFGPGTRLTVL.

This clonotype has only a few counts. This chain uses TRBV12-3 or TRBV12-4 with TRBJ2-3; a weak D match, TRBD2 (7 bases). Trimming removed 7 bases at V and 2 bases at J, with 16 bases between. This CDR3 contains 15 residues. The CDR3 nucleotides read TGTGCCAGCACCCTCTGGGGGGGCTCCACAGATACGCAGTATTTT. This codes for CASTLWGGSTDTQYF.

This clonotype was observed at least ten times. The V call is TRBV7-9, the J call TRBJ2-3; D not resolved. The V gene's germline CDR1 is SEHNR and CDR2 FQNEAQ (reference sequence). The CDR3 is 15 residues long. The V end was cut by 5 bases, the J end by 3 bases, with 15 bases between. The CDR3 nucleotides read TGTGCCAGCAGCCCCCTGTCCGGACCGACAGATACGCAGTATTTT. Protein product: CASSPLSGPTDTQYF.

This clonotype showed up just a few times. The CDR3 nucleotides are TGTGCCACCAGCAGAGGGTTTAGTGAAAAACTGTTTTTT. Translated, it gives CATSRGFSEKLFF. The V gene is TRBV15, the J gene TRBJ1-4; no firm D call. The CDR3 runs to 13 residues. V was pared by 1 base and J by 7 bases, with 7 bases between. Germline values: CDR1 LNHNV, CDR2 YYDKDF (reference sequence).

V gene TRBV6-6 combines with J gene TRBJ1-5, with D hard to call. This CDR3 is 14 amino acids long. Germline CDR1 is MNHNY and CDR2 is SVGAGI (reference sequence). V lost 5 bases, J lost 3 bases, and 11 bases lay in between. The CDR3 loop is CASSGSISNQPQHF. The CDR3 bases are TGTGCCAGCAGTGGCTCGATTTCCAATCAGCCCCAGCATTTT.

This clonotype was seen a few times. The rearrangement uses TRBV6-6 and TRBJ1-6; no definite D call. This CDR3 contains 15 residues. CDR1 MNHNY and CDR2 SVGAGI come from the germline V gene (reference sequence). The germline V and J ends were trimmed by 4 bases and 8 bases, with 15 bases remaining between them. CDR3 DNA sequence: TGTGCCAGCAGTTTCTCGGGGTTCGGGGATTCACCCCTCCACTTT. Its protein product is CASSFSGFGDSPLHF.

The V call is TRBV19, the J call TRBJ2-7, with D perhaps TRBD1 (6 bases). Germline CDR1 reads LNHDA; CDR2 reads SQIVND (reference sequence). Trimming took off 1 base at V and 2 bases at J, with 9 bases between the two ends. The CDR3 is made up of 14 amino acids. CDR3 in amino acids: CASSIGRGPYEQYF. The CDR3 DNA is TGTGCCAGTAGTATAGGCAGGGGTCCCTACGAGCAGTACTTC.

This clonotype was picked up many times. Relative to the germline gene, one junction end is altered; a read error may explain this. The V call is TRBV6-5, the J call TRBJ2-7, with TRBD1 matching 10 bases. Germline CDR1 MNHEY, CDR2 SVGAGI. The CDR3 spans 13 residues. The CDR3 protein is CASQGDRGSIMDF. The DNA of the CDR3 is TGTGCCTCTCAAGGGGACAGGGGTAGTATTATGGACTTC.

The chain links TRBV3-1 to TRBJ2-1, with D tentatively TRBD1 or TRBD2 (6 bases each). V lost 4 bases and J lost 10, with 20 bases in between. The CDR3 contains 15 residues. Germline V gene sequence: CDR1 LGHDT, CDR2 YNNKEL (reference sequence). The CDR3 DNA reads TGTGCCAGCAGCCCCTTTTGGGGGGCCCTTTGGGAGCAGTTCTTC. It codes for CASSPFWGALWEQFF.

This clonotype turned up a few times. The chain combines TRBV5-1 with TRBJ1-1; D remains ambiguous. The CDR3 is made up of 14 amino acids. Trimming cost V 3 bases and J 3 bases, with 12 bases left between them. CDR1 SGHRS and CDR2 YFSETQ come from the germline V gene. The CDR3 DNA follows: TGCGCCAGCAGCTCCTTCGCAATGGACACTGAAGCTTTCTTT. It specifies CASSSFAMDTEAFF.

The chain joins TRBV9 to TRBJ1-6, with D uncertain. Germline V gene data show CDR1 as SGDLS and CDR2 as YYNGEE. The CDR3 loop spans 12 amino acids. Deletions cut 4 bases from V and 9 bases from J, with 8 bases between. DNA for the CDR3: TGTGCCAGCAGCCACGGTGGTTCACCCCTCCACTTT. Residues: CASSHGGSPLHF.

This clonotype was observed a few times. This rearrangement joins TRBV4-3 to TRBJ1-2; D ambiguous. CDR1 LGHNA and CDR2 YSLEER come from the germline V gene. The CDR3 sequence is 14 residues long. V was shortened by 1 base and J by 2 bases, with 8 bases between the two germline ends. The CDR3 spells CASSQGAQNYGYTF. CDR3 bases: TGCGCCAGCAGCCAAGGGGCCCAGAACTATGGCTACACCTTC.